This T cell receptor beta chain was recorded in a study of blood T cell repertoires in COVID-19. As for the study in general: Donors in Cohort 3 who had recovered were those with two negative PCRs, healthcare professional clearance, or resolution of their symptoms.

TCRdb's table, derived via immunoSEQ multiplex PCR, lists solely in-frame clones and lacks some. Of 200,000 to 250,000 clones in the sample, 70% to 90% were seen once. CDR3 length: 15 residues. V lost 7 bases, J lost 4 bases, and 7 bases stayed unmatched. Germline V lookup: CDR1 SNHLY, CDR2 FYNNEI. This study enrolled people aged about 18 to 100 from approximately 24 US geographic areas. The chain joins TRBV2 to TRBJ1-4; 9 bases fit TRBD1. The sample taken for sequencing was PBMCs or T cells enriched from blood (not recorded which). This TCR was recovered from a woman between 45 and 60 years old in a cohort exposed to, infected with or recovered from COVID-19 (not recorded which). CDR3 residues: CASKGQGPGNEKLFF. CDR3 nucleotides: TGTGCCAGCAAGGGACAGGGTCCGGGTAATGAAAAACTGTTTTTT.